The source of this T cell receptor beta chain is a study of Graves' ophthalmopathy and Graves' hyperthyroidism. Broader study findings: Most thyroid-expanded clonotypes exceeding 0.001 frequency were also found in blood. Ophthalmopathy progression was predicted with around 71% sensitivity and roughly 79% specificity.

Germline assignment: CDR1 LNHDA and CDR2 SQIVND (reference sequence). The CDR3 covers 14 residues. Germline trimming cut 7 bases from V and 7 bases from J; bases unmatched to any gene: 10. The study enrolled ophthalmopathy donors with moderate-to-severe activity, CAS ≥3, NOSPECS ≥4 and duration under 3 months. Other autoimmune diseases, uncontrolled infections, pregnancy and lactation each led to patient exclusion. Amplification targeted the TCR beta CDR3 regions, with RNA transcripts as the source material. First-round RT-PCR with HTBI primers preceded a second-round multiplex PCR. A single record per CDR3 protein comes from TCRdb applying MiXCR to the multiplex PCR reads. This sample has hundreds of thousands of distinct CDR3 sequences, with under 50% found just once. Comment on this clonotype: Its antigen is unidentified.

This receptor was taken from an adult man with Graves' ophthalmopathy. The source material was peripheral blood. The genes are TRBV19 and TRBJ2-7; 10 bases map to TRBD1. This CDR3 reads CASNPGQGPWEQYF. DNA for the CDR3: TGTGCCAGTAATCCGGGACAGGGGCCCTGGGAGCAGTACTTC.